This entry lists 6 T cell receptor beta chains sequenced from one sample in a study of shared T cell receptors in the human thymus. TCRdb's copy holds only in-frame clones and misses some; the assay was immunoSEQ multiplex PCR. Of some 660,000 clones detected, around 87% appear once; the ten largest clones hold 0.0094%. The same data also contributed to another study, on human thymus T cells.

The sequenced sample consisted of thymocytes. The receptor source for this set is a boy in the first two years of life with a congenital heart defect.

This clone has a handful of counts. The chain recombines TRBV19 with TRBJ1-3; a possible D gene is TRBD1 (6 bases). The V gene's germline CDR1 is LNHDA and CDR2 SQIVND (reference sequence). The germline V and J ends were trimmed by 7 bases and 7 bases, with 20 bases remaining between them. The CDR3 spans 15 residues. Here the CDR3 reads CASTVGQGPENTIYF. CDR3 DNA: TGTGCCAGTACCGTAGGCCAGGGGCCGGAGAACACCATATATTTT.

The genes are TRBV7-8 and TRBJ2-3; unclear D gene. CDR3 length: 17 residues. Between the trimmed V and J ends, which lost 0 bases and 4 bases, there was a span of 17 bases. CDR1 and CDR2 from the germline V gene are SGHVS and FQNEAQ. The CDR3 reads CASSLARVGSSPDTQYF. The CDR3 bases are TGTGCCAGCAGCTTAGCCCGGGTTGGGTCAAGTCCAGATACGCAGTATTTT. Supplemented by reference TRBV7-8 and TRBJ2-3, the full variable domain reads GAGVSQSPRYKVAKRGQDVALRCDPISGHVSLFWYQQALGQGPEFLTYFQNEAQLDKSGLPSDRFFAERPEGSVSTLKIQRTQQEDSAVYLCASSLARVGSSPDTQYFGPGTRLTVL.

The chain recombines TRBV7-8 with TRBJ1-2; 8 bases are a match to TRBD1. CDR3 length: 14 residues. Trimming cost V 5 bases and J 8 bases; bases outside gene matches: 10. Germline V gene sequence: CDR1 SGHVS, CDR2 FQNEAQ. This CDR3 is CASSRHRGNGGYTF. In DNA form, the CDR3 reads TGTGCCAGCAGCCGACACAGGGGGAATGGAGGCTACACCTTC.

The chain carries TRBV5-1 and TRBJ2-1, with D uncertain. V shed 0 bases and J shed 0 bases, with 7 bases lying between them. This CDR3 is 15 amino acids long. CDR1 SGHRS and CDR2 YFSETQ come from the germline V gene. CDR3 DNA: TGCGCCAGCAGCTTGGCCTCCCTCTCCTACAATGAGCAGTTCTTC. It specifies CASSLASLSYNEQFF.

The chain combines TRBV27 with TRBJ2-3, with 11 bases lining up with TRBD2. The CDR3 sequence is 16 residues long. In germline, CDR1 is MNHEY, CDR2 SMNVEV (reference sequence). Trimming at V came to 5 bases and at J to 4 bases, leaving 8 bases not matched to a gene. Written as DNA, the CDR3 is TGTGCCAGCAGTATAGCGGGGGGGCCTCTAGCAGATACGCAGTATTTT. This encodes CASSIAGGPLADTQYF.

This sequence joins TRBV19 and TRBJ1-2; 7 positions match TRBD1. From germline, CDR1 is LNHDA and CDR2 SQIVND (reference sequence). Trimming cost V 6 bases and J 4 bases; bases outside gene matches: 14. CDR3 length equals 16 residues. CDR3 sequence reads: CASSFNRRDSAYGYTF. CDR3 DNA: TGTGCCAGTAGCTTCAACCGTCGGGACAGCGCCTATGGCTACACCTTC.